This TCR beta chain was profiled in a study of cytomegalovirus exposure and HLA in healthy donors. Measured with immunoSEQ multiplex PCR; TCRdb has only the in-frame clones, and not every one. The table records 200,000 to 250,000 clones, almost 90% of them present only once. Per germline, CDR1 MNHEY and CDR2 SMNVEV (reference sequence). Trimming pared 6 bases from V and 0 bases from J, leaving 11 bases between. This CDR3 region has 14 residues. Sequencing was carried out using PBMCs. The V call is TRBV27, the J call TRBJ1-1, with D unclear. The sequence was obtained from a woman between 18 and 29 years old in good health and CMV-seronegative. The CDR3 nucleotides read TGTGCCAGCAGCCCTCGAGGAATGAACACTGAAGCTTTCTTT. Translating gives CASSPRGMNTEAFF.